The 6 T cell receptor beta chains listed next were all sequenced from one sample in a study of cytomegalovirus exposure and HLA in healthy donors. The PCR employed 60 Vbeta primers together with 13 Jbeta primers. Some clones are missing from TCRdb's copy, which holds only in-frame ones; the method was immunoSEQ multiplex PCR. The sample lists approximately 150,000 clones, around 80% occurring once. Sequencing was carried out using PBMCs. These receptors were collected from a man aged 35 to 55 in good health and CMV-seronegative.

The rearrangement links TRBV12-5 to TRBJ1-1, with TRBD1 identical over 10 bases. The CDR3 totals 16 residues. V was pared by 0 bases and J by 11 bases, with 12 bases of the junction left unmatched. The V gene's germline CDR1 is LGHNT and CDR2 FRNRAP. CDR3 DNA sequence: TGTGCTAGTGGTTTGGTACAGATAGGGGACAGGGGTTTGGCTTTCTTT. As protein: CASGLVQIGDRGLAFF. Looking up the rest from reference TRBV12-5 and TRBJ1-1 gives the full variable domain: DARVTQTPRHKVTEMGQEVTMRCQPILGHNTVFWYRQTMMQGLELLAYFRNRAPLDDSGMPKDRFSAEMPDATLATLKIQPSEPRDSAVYFCASGLVQIGDRGLAFFGQGTRLTVV.

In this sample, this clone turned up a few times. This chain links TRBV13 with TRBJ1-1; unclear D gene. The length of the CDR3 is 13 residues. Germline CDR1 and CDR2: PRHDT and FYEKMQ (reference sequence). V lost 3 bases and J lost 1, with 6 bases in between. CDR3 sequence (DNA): TGTGCCAGCAGCTTTCCAGAGAACACTGAAGCTTTCTTT. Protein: CASSFPENTEAFF.

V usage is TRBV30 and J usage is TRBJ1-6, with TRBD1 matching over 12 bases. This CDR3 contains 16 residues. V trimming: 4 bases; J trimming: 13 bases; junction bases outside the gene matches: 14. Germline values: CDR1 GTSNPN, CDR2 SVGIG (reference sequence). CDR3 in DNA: TGTGCCTGGACTATACCCGGGACAGGGGGCGAGAGTCCCCTCCACTTT. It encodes CAWTIPGTGGESPLHF.

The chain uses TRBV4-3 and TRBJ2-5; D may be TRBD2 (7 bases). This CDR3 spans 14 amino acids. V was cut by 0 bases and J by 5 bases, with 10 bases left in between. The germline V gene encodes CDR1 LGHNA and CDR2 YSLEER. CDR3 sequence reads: CASSQDGGAETQYF. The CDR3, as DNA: TGCGCCAGCAGCCAAGATGGGGGGGCTGAGACCCAGTACTTC.

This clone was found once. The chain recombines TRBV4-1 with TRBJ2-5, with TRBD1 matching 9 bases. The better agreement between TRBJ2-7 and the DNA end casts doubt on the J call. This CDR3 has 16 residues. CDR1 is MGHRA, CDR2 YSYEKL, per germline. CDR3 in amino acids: CASSQVGTGSSYEQYF. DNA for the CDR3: TGCGCCAGCAGCCAAGTTGGGACAGGGAGTAGCTACGAGCAGTACTTC.

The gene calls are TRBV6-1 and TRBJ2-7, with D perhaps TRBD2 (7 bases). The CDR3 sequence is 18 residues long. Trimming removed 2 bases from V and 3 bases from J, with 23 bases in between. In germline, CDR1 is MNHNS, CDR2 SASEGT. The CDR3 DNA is TGTGCCAGCAGTGAAAGTCGGGAACGGTCCGGGGGGCTCTACGAGCAGTACTTC. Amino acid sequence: CASSESRERSGGLYEQYF.